One sample yielded the 9 T cell receptor beta chains listed below, sequenced in a study of cytomegalovirus exposure and HLA in healthy donors. Amplification used 60 Vbeta primers and 13 Jbeta primers. Profiled with immunoSEQ multiplex PCR; TCRdb holds only in-frame clones, not every one. The sample yields some 90,000 clones, around three quarters seen once. The material sequenced was PBMCs. The receptors originated from a man aged 40-50 years in good health and CMV-seronegative.

This chain links TRBV7-2 with TRBJ1-2, with 7 bases that match TRBD1. This CDR3 region has 13 residues. J was trimmed by 4 bases and V by 7 bases; bases with no gene match: 6. Germline-derived CDR1 and CDR2 are SGHTA and FQGNSA. The CDR3 is CASKRQGGYGYTF. Written as DNA, the CDR3 is TGTGCCAGCAAGAGGCAGGGGGGCTATGGCTACACCTTC.

The chain has TRBV7-3 and TRBJ1-6; no reliable D call. Germline V lookup: CDR1 SGHTA, CDR2 FQGTGA. The CDR3 runs 14 residues. Trimming took off 5 bases at V and 7 bases at J, with 12 bases between the two ends. CDR3 loop: CASSGQAGNSPLHF. CDR3 nucleotide sequence: TGTGCCAGCAGCGGCCAGGCCGGCAATTCACCCCTCCACTTT.

The chain recombines TRBV10-3 with TRBJ2-5; 12 bases are a match to TRBD2. The V segment lost 4 bases and the J segment 5 bases; nucleotides outside the gene matches: 5. The length of the CDR3 is 15 residues. Germline values: CDR1 ENHRY, CDR2 SYGVKD. The DNA of the CDR3 is TGTGCCATCAGTGGATCTAGCGGGGGGGGTGAGACCCAGTACTTC. Residues: CAISGSSGGGETQYF.

The chain carries TRBV6-5 and TRBJ1-1, with D unclear. The CDR3 is 12 residues long. Per the germline V gene, CDR1 is MNHEY and CDR2 is SVGAGI. Trimming removed 0 bases from V and 8 bases from J, with 7 bases in between. The CDR3 nucleotides are TGTGCCAGCAGTTACTCGTGGGCGGAAGCTTTCTTT. Amino acids: CASSYSWAEAFF.

V usage is TRBV2 and J usage is TRBJ2-5, with D perhaps matching TRBD1 (6 bases). The CDR3 is 14 amino acids. Germline V gene sequence: CDR1 SNHLY, CDR2 FYNNEI. The V and J ends lost 6 bases and 2 bases respectively, with 13 bases between them. DNA for the CDR3: TGTGCCAGCAGCTCTAACAGGGATCAAGAGACCCAGTACTTC. Translating gives CASSSNRDQETQYF.

The V and J genes are TRBV4-2 and TRBJ2-3, with a possible D match to TRBD1 (6 bases). V gave up 0 bases and J gave up 4 bases, with 11 bases separating them. This CDR3 has 15 amino acids. Germline-derived CDR1 and CDR2 are LGHNA and YNFKEQ. The CDR3 region has the DNA TGTGCCAGCAGCCAAGACTCGTCAGGGGCAGATACGCAGTATTTT. Protein sequence: CASSQDSSGADTQYF.

CDR3: CASSQATGGIGNTEAFF. CDR3 coding DNA: TGTGCCAGCAGCCAAGCTACAGGGGGAATTGGGAACACTGAAGCTTTCTTT. The chain combines TRBV4-2 with TRBJ1-1; 8 bases align to TRBD1. The CDR3 is 17 amino acids. Germline assignment: CDR1 LGHNA and CDR2 YNFKEQ. J lost 1 base, V lost 1 base, and 8 bases had no gene match.

The chain employs TRBV29-1 and TRBJ2-3; 8 bases match TRBD2. Germline assignment: CDR1 SQVTM and CDR2 ANQGSEA. CDR3 size: 13 residues. V shed 4 bases and J 6 bases; nucleotides not matched to a gene: 6. DNA for the CDR3: TGCAGCGTTGCGGGAGCGGGGGAGGATACGCAGTATTTT. This gives the protein CSVAGAGEDTQYF.

The chain joins TRBV18 to TRBJ1-5; D not certain. V lost 4 bases to trimming and J lost 4 bases, with 8 bases between them. The CDR3 has 13 residues. From germline, CDR1 is KGHSH and CDR2 LQKENI. The CDR3 nucleotides read TGTGCCAGCTCACTTTCCACTAATCAGCCCCAGCATTTT. It encodes CASSLSTNQPQHF. The full variable domain, its missing parts supplied by reference TRBV18 and TRBJ1-5, is NAGVMQNPRHLVRRRGQEARLRCSPMKGHSHVYWYRQLPEEGLKFMVYLQKENIIDESGMPKERFSAEFPKEGPSILRIQQVVRGDSAAYFCASSLSTNQPQHFGDGTRLSIL.